The text below deals with one TCR beta chain. MiXCR was run by TCRdb on the 5' RACE reads, yielding one entry per CDR3 protein. The table has 64,000 or so distinct CDR3 sequences, about 11% seen once. The CDR3 sequence is 12 residues long. Germline V lookup: CDR1 MNHEY, CDR2 SVGAGI. V dropped 6 bases and J dropped 8 bases, with 13 bases sitting between them. This sample stems from a study of early T cells in non-severe SARS-CoV-2 infection. The chain uses TRBV6-5 and TRBJ1-2, with D possibly matching TRBD1 (5 bases). The input for sequencing was whole blood, taken at baseline. This clonotype was sampled from an adult who was a healthcare worker with PCR-confirmed SARS-CoV-2 infection or an uninfected control (not recorded which). The CDR3, as DNA: TGTGCCAGCAGGGGAGGGGTTGGCGGCTACACCTTC. Residues: CASRGGVGGYTF.